This entry describes one T cell receptor beta chain. The V end was cut by 6 bases, the J end by 7 bases, with 19 bases between. The CDR3 runs to 15 residues. The germline V gene encodes CDR1 MDHEN and CDR2 SYDVKM. This sample stems from a study of blood T cell repertoires in COVID-19. Study overall: COVID-19 samples collected from the United States, Italy and Spain covered acute and convalescent phases. From T cells, B-cell-depleted T cells, or PBMCs came the material, which was cDNA or gDNA.

Original handling: Nucleated cell counts were estimated from reference gene primer amplification. Generated by immunoSEQ multiplex PCR, the TCRdb table keeps only in-frame clones and is missing some. The V and J calls and clone size are taken from that table; D and trimming were inferred from the DNA. The repertoire holds tens of thousands of clones, roughly 88% seen once, with approximately 2.5% in the top ten. Specimen: peripheral blood. This chain uses TRBV28 with TRBJ1-5; tentative D call: TRBD1 (6 bases). This receptor was identified in a human donor in a cohort sampled during active COVID-19. The CDR3 protein is CASSHGQWGRQPQHF. The CDR3 region has the DNA TGTGCCAGCAGCCATGGACAGTGGGGCCGCCAGCCCCAGCATTTT. The variable domain in full, with the rest retrieved from reference TRBV28 and TRBJ1-5, is DVKVTQSSRYLVKRTGEKVFLECVQDMDHENMFWYRQDPGLGLRLIYFSYDVKMKEKGDIPEGYSVSREKKERFSLILESASTNQTSMYLCASSHGQWGRQPQHFGDGTRLSIL.